This TCR beta chain was documented in a study of cytomegalovirus exposure and HLA in healthy donors. The study, taken as a whole, reports: Rare TCR sequences dominated, though some public TCRs recurred in many donors. In vitro checks showed that three CMV-associated chains really do target CMV antigens.

V shed 4 bases and J shed 3 bases, with 20 bases lying between them. Germline CDR1 SGHNT, CDR2 YYREEE (reference sequence). This CDR3 is 16 amino acids long. This clone has just a few counts. The target antigen is unknown. The PCR used 60 Vbeta and 13 Jbeta primers. Authors' analysis steps: A later analysis counted 65 million to 95 million unique TCR beta chains, some 11 million shared. Profiled with immunoSEQ multiplex PCR; TCRdb holds only in-frame clones, not every one. V and J calls and clone size come straight from that table; D and trimming were deduced from the DNA. The sample contains roughly 200,000 clones, less than 90% of which appear only once.

The chain carries TRBV5-4 and TRBJ2-7; D is perhaps TRBD2 (7 bases). The sample consisted of PBMCs. The receptor was derived from a woman aged 25 to 39 in good health and CMV-seronegative. CDR3 amino acids: CASSQVRGGDSYEQYF. The CDR3 DNA sequence: TGTGCCAGCAGCCAGGTTAGGGGGGGAGATAGCTACGAGCAGTACTTC.